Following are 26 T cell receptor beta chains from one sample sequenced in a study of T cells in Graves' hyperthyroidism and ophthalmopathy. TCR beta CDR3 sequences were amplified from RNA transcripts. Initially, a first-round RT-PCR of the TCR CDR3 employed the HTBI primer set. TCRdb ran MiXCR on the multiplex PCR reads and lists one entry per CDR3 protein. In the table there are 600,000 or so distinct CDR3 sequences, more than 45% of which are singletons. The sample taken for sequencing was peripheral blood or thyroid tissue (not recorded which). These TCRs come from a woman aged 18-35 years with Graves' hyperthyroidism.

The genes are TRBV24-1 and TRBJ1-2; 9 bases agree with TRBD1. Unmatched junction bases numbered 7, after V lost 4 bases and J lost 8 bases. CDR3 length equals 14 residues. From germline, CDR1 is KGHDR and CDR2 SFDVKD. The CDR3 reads CATSEGDRAGGYTF. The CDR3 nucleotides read TGTGCCACCAGTGAGGGGGACAGGGCCGGCGGCTACACCTTC.

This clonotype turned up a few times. The CDR3: CASSSPGQGDYEQYF. The CDR3 bases are TGTGCCAGCAGCTCGCCAGGACAGGGGGACTACGAGCAGTACTTC. This chain connects TRBV9 to TRBJ2-7, with 10 bases identical to TRBD1. The CDR3 length is 15 residues. The trim removed 4 bases at V and 3 bases at J, leaving 7 bases unmatched. Per germline, CDR1 SGDLS and CDR2 YYNGEE.

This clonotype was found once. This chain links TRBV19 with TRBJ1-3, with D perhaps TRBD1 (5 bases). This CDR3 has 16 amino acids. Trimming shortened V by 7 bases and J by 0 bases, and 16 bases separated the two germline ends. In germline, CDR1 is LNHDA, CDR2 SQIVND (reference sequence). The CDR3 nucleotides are TGTGCCAGTACCCTCCGGACAACCCGCTCTGGAAACACCATATATTTT. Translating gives CASTLRTTRSGNTIYF.

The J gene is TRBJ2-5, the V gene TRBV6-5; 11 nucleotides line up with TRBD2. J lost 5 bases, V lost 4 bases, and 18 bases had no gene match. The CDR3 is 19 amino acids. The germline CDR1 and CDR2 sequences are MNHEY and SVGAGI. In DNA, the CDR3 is TGTGCCAGCAGTTCCCGGGGAGTAGCGGGAGGGAGGGTGAGGGAGACCCAGTACTTC. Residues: CASSSRGVAGGRVRETQYF.

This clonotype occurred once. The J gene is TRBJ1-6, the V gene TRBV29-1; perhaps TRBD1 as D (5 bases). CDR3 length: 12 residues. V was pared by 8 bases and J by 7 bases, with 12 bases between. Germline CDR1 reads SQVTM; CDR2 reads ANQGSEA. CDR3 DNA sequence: TGCAGCTTGGGGACGGTGAATTCACCCCTCCACTTT. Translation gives CSLGTVNSPLHF.

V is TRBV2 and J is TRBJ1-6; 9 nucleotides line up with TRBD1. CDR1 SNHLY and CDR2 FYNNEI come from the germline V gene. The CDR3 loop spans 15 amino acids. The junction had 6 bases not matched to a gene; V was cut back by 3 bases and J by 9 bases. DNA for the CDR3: TGTGCCAGCAGTGACAGGACAGGGGACAGTTCACCCCTCCACTTT. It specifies CASSDRTGDSSPLHF.

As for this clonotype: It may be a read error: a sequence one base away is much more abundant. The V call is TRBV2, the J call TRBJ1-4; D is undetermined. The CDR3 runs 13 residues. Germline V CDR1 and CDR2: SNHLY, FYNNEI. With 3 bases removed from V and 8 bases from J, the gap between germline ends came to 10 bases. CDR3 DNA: TGTGCCAGCAGTGAGAGGCTAAGGGAAAAACTGTTTTTT. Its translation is CASSERLREKLFF.

CDR3 protein: CATNRFLPNTEAFF. The CDR3 DNA follows: TGTGCCACAAACCGTTTCCTACCAAACACTGAAGCTTTCTTT. V gene TRBV2 combines with J gene TRBJ1-1; D not certain. CDR1 and CDR2 (germline): SNHLY, FYNNEI. The CDR3 has 14 amino acids. V lost 10 bases and J 2 bases, leaving 17 bases between the germline ends.

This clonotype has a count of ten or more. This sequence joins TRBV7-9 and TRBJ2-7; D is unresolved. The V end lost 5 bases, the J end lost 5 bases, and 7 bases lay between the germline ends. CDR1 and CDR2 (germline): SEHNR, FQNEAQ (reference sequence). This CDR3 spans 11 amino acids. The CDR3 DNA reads TGTGCCAGCAGCCAAGCAGACGAGCAGTACTTC. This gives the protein CASSQADEQYF.

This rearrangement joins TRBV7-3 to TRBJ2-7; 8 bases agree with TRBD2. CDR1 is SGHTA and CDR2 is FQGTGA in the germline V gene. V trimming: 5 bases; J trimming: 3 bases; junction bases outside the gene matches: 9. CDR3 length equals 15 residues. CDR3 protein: CASSPDTGRDYEQYF. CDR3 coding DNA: TGTGCCAGCAGCCCTGACACCGGGAGGGACTACGAGCAGTACTTC.

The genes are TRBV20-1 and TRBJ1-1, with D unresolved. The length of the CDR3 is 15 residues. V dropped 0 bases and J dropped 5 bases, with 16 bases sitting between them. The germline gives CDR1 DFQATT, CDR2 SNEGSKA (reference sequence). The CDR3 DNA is TGCAGTGCTAGAGATCTGGCAGACTTCTGGACTGAAGCTTTCTTT. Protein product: CSARDLADFWTEAFF.

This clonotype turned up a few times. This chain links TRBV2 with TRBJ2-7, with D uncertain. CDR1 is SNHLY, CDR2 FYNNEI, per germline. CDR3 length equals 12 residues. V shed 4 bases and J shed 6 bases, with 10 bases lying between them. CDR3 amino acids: CASSGGVPEQYF. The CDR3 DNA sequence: TGTGCCAGCAGTGGGGGTGTCCCCGAGCAGTACTTC. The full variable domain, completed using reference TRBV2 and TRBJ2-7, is EPEVTQTPSHQVTQMGQEVILRCVPISNHLYFYWYRQILGQKVEFLVSFYNNEISEKSEIFDDQFSVERPDGSNFTLKIRSTKLEDSAMYFCASSGGVPEQYFGPGTRLTVT.

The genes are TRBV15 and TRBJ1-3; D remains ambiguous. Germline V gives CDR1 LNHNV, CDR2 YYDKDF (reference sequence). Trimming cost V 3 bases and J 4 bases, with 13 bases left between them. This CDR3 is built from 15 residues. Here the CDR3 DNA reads TGTGCCACCAGCAGCTTATGGGGAAGAGGAAACACCATATATTTT. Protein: CATSSLWGRGNTIYF.

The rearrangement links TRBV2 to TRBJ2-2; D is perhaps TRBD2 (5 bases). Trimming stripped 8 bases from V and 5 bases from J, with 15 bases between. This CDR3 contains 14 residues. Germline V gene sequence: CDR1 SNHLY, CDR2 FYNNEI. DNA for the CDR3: TGTGCCAGCGTTGTGGAGTGGGAGACCGGGGAGCTGTTTTTT. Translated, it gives CASVVEWETGELFF.

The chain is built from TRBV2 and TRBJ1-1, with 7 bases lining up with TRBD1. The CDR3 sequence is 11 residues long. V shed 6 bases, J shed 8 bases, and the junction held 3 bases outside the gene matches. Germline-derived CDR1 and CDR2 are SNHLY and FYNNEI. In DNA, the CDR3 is TGTGCCAGCAGGGACAGGACCGAAGCTTTCTTT. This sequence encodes CASRDRTEAFF. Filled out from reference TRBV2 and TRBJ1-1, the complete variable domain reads EPEVTQTPSHQVTQMGQEVILRCVPISNHLYFYWYRQILGQKVEFLVSFYNNEISEKSEIFDDQFSVERPDGSNFTLKIRSTKLEDSAMYFCASRDRTEAFFGQGTRLTVV.

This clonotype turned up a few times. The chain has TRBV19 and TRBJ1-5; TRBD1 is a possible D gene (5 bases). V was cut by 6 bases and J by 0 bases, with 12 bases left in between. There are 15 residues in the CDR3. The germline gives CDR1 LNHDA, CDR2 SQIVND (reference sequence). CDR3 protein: CASSSGHYSNQPQHF. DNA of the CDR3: TGTGCCAGTAGCTCAGGGCATTATAGCAATCAGCCCCAGCATTTT.

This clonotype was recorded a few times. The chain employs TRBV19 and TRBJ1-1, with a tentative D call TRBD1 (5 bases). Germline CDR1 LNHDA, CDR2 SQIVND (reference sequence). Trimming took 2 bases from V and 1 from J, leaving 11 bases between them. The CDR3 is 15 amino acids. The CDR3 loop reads CASSIPGRRNTEAFF. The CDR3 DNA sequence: TGTGCCAGTAGTATACCGGGACGGAGGAACACTGAAGCTTTCTTT.

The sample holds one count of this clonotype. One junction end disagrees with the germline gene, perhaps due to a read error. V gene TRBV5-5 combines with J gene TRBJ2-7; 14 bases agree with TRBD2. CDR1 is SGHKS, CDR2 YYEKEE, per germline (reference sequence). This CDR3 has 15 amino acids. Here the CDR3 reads CACSLGGLAGGEQYF. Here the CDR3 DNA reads TGTGCCTGCAGCTTGGGCGGACTAGCGGGAGGCGAGCAGTACTTC.

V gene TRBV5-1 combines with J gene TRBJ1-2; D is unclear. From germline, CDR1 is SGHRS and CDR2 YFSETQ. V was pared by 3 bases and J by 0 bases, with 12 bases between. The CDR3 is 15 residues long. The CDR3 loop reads CASSSGGGSNYGYTF. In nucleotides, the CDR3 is TGCGCCAGCAGCTCGGGAGGCGGATCTAACTATGGCTACACCTTC.

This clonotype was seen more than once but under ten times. CDR3: CASMRLANNEQFF. The CDR3 DNA is TGTGCCAGCATGAGACTAGCGAACAATGAGCAGTTCTTC. This chain uses TRBV25-1 with TRBJ2-1; 8 bases match TRBD2. The V and J ends lost 7 bases and 5 bases, in that order; junction bases with no gene match: 4. CDR3 length: 13 amino acids. Germline CDR1 reads MGHDK; CDR2 reads SYGVNS.

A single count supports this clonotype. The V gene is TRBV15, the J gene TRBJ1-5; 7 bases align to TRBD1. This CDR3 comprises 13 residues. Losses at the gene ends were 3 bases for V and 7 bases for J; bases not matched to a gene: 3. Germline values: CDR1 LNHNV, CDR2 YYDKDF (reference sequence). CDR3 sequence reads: CATSSTRGQPQHF. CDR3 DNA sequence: TGTGCCACCAGCAGTACCAGGGGGCAGCCCCAGCATTTT.

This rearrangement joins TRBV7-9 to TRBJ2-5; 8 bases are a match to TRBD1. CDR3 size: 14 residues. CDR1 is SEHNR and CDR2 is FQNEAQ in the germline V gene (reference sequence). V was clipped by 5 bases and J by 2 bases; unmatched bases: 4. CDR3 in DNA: TGTGCCAGCAGCCGGGACAGGAGACAAGAGACCCAGTACTTC. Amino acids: CASSRDRRQETQYF.

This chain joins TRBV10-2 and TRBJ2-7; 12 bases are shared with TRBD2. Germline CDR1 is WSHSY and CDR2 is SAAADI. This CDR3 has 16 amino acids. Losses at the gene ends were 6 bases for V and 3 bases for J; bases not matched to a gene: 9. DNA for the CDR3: TGCGCCAGCAGCCAGATACTAGCGGGAGGCCGCTACGAGCAGTACTTC. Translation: CASSQILAGGRYEQYF.

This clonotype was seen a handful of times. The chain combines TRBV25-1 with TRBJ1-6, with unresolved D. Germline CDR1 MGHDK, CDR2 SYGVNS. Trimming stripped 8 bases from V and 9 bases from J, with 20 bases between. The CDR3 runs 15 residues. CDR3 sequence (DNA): TGTGCCAGCCGACTCCTGACAATCAGTGGTTCACCCCTCCACTTT. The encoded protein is CASRLLTISGSPLHF. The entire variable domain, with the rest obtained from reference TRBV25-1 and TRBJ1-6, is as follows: EADIYQTPRYLVIGTGKKITLECSQTMGHDKMYWYQQDPGMELHLIHYSYGVNSTEKGDLSSESTVSRIRTEHFPLTLESARPSHTSQYLCASRLLTISGSPLHFGNGTRLTVT.

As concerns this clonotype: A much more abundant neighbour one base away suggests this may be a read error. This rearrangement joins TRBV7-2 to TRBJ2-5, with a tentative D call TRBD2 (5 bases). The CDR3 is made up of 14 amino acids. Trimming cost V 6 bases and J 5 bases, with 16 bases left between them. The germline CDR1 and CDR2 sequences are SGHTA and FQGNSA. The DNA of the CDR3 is TGTGCCAGCAGTCAGGACGGGGTGCGGGAGACCCAGTACTTC. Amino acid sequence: CASSQDGVRETQYF.

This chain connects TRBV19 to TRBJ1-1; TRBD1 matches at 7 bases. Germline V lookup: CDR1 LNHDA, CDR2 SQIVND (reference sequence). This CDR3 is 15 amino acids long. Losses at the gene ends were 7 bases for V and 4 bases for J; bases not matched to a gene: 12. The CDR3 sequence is CASIRTGVPGTEAFF. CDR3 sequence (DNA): TGTGCCAGTATTAGAACAGGGGTCCCCGGCACTGAAGCTTTCTTT.